Listed below are T cell receptor beta chains from one sample, sequenced in a study of OX40 agonist ivuxolimab in advanced cancers. Some clones are missing from TCRdb's copy, which holds only in-frame ones; the method was immunoSEQ multiplex PCR. The sample includes some 80,000 clones, around nine tenths seen only once; the top ten take 0.72%. The specimen was CD4+ or CD8+ T cells sorted from blood, collected in a trial of the OX40 agonist ivuxolimab. The receptors originated from an adult with an advanced solid tumor such as melanoma, head and neck, liver or kidney cancer. Each CDR3 is given with its conserved first and last residue. A D gene is named only where the DNA matches it firmly. Expanded clones get a size class; other rows say once, few or many, or leave the size out.

>TRBJ1-6|TRBV30|few|TRBD1
TGTGCCGCCTCAGGGGGCAGCTCCTATAATTCACCCCTCCACTTT
CAASGGSSYNSPLHF
>TRBJ2-7|TRBV6-5|-|TRBD1
TGTGCCAGCAGTTACTCACTAGGCGCAGGGGGCTACGAGCAGTACTTC
CASSYSLGAGGYEQYF
>TRBJ1-3|TRBV30|-|-
TGTGCCTGGAGTAGCACCGGCAATGGAAACACCATATATTTT
CAWSSTGNGNTIYF
>TRBJ1-1|TRBV19|-|TRBD1
TGTGCCAGTGGAAACACCGGGACAGGGGGTGAAGCTTTCTTT
CASGNTGTGGEAFF
>TRBJ1-4|TRBV2|-|TRBD1
TGTGCCAGCAGTGAGGGGACAGGGAATGAAAAACTGTTTTTT
CASSEGTGNEKLFF
>TRBJ2-1|TRBV5-1|-|TRBD2
TGCGCCAGCAGCTTGCTTGCGGGGGGGTACAATGAGCAGTTCTTC
CASSLLAGGYNEQFF
>TRBJ2-1|TRBV11-2|-|TRBD2
TGTGCCAGCAGTCGAACTATTTTGGTAGCGGGAGGCCCGGGCCATGAGCAGTTCTTC
CASSRTILVAGGPGHEQFF
>TRBJ2-7|TRBV11-3|-|TRBD2
TGTGCCAGCAGCATCGGAACAACAAGCGGGGACGAGCAGTACTTC
CASSIGTTSGDEQYF
>TRBJ2-1|TRBV4-2|-|TRBD2
TGTGCCAGCAGCCAACTCATAGCGGGATTAAACAATGAGCAGTTCTTC
CASSQLIAGLNNEQFF
>TRBJ2-3|TRBV5-1|-|-
TGCGCCAGCAGCCGAATGGAGGATACGCAGTATTTT
CASSRMEDTQYF
>TRBJ2-2|TRBV4-3|-|-
TGCGCCAGCAGCCAGGCGGTACTAGGCGCCGGGGAGCTGTTTTTT
CASSQAVLGAGELFF
>TRBJ2-3|TRBV21-1|once|-
TGTGCCAGCACCACCGGACACCTGATCACAGATACGCAGTATTTT
CASTTGHLITDTQYF
>TRBJ2-1|TRBV5-1|once|TRBD2
TGCGCCAGCAGCCTTACTAGCGGGGTGAATAATGAGCAGTTCTTC
CASSLTSGVNNEQFF
>TRBJ1-2|TRBV5-1|-|-
TGCGCCAGCAGATCGGACATTCAGAACGGCTACACCTTC
CASRSDIQNGYTF
>TRBJ1-5|TRBV7-3|-|-
TGTACCAGCAGCTTGGACAGTAAACAGCCCCAGCATTTT
CTSSLDSKQPQHF
>TRBJ1-3|TRBV30|-|-
TGTGCCTGGGTCCAGCTCGGGAGGGGAAACACCATATATTTT
CAWVQLGRGNTIYF
>TRBJ1-5|TRBV2|few|TRBD1
TGTGCCAGCACAACGAATCAGGGGGCCGATCAGCCCCAGCATTTT
CASTTNQGADQPQHF
>TRBJ2-2|TRBV6-1|-|TRBD2
TGTGCCAGCAGTGAAAAGGGCGGGAGGTACGTCGGGGAGCTGTTTTTT
CASSEKGGRYVGELFF
>TRBJ2-7|TRBV7-9|-|TRBD2
TGTGCCAGCAGCCCCGGACTAGCGGCCTTCGAGCAGTACTTC
CASSPGLAAFEQYF
>TRBJ1-4|TRBV19|-|-
TGTGCCAGTTCCAGGACAACTAATGAAAAACTGTTTTTT
CASSRTTNEKLFF